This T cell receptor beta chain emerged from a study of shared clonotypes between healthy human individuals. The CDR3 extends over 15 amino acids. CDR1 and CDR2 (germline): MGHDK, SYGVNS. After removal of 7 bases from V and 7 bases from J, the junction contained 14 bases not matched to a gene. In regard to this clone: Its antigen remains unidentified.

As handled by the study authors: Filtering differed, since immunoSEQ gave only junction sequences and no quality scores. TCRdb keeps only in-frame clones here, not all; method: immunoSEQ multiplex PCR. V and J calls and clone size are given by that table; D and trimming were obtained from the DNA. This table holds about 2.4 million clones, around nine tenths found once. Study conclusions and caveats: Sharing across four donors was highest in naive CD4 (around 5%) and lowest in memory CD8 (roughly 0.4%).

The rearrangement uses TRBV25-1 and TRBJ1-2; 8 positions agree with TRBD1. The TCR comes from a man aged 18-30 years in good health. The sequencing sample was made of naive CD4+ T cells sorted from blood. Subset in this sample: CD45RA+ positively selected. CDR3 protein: CASNPLCRGPSGYTF. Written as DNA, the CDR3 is TGTGCCAGCAACCCTCTATGCAGGGGGCCGTCTGGCTACACCTTC.